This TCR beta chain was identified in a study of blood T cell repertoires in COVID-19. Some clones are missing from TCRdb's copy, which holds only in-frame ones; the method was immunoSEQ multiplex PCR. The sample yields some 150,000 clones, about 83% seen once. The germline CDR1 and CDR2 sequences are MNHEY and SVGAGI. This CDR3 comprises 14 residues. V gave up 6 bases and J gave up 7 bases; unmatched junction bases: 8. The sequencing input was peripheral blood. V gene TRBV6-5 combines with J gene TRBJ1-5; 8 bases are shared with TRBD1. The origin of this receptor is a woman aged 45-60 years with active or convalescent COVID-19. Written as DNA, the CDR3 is TGTGCCAGCAGGGACAGGGCCCAACAACAGCCCCAGCATTTT. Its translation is CASRDRAQQQPQHF.